This T cell receptor beta chain was observed in a study of cytomegalovirus exposure and HLA in healthy donors. Background on the study: Across 300 to 400 genotyped donors, approximately 81% landed in the Caucasian-associated ancestry cluster.

Primers: 60 Vbeta forward and 13 Jbeta reverse. The protocol was immunoSEQ multiplex PCR, while the TCRdb copy is restricted to in-frame clones and leaves out a portion. The sample contains about 110,000 clones, about three quarters of which appear only once. CDR1 is SGDLS, CDR2 YYNGEE, per germline. CDR3 length equals 13 residues. V lost 7 bases, J lost 11 bases, and 20 bases lay in between. What was sequenced was PBMCs. The TCR sequence derives from a boy younger than 18 in good health and CMV-seronegative. This chain joins TRBV9 and TRBJ2-3; D perhaps matches TRBD2 (6 bases). The CDR3 DNA reads TGTGCCAGCGGGACTGGCTTCGTCGGAGGGCAGTATTTT. As protein: CASGTGFVGGQYF. Full variable domain (remainder filled in from reference TRBV9 and TRBJ2-3): DSGVTQTPKHLITATGQRVTLRCSPRSGDLSVYWYQQSLDQGLQFLIQYYNGEERAKGNILERFSAQQFPDLHSELNLSSLELGDSALYFCASGTGFVGGQYFGPGTRLTVL.